This passage covers 20 T cell receptor beta chains from one sample sequenced in a study of T cells after yellow fever vaccination. Each CDR3 protein is one row after TCRdb ran MiXCR on the 5' RACE reads. This table holds some 560,000 distinct CDR3 sequences, 15% to 20% found once. Sequencing was performed on PBMCs, taken 15 days after the yellow fever booster vaccination. All receptors derive from a man in his thirties or forties who received the YFV17D yellow fever vaccine.

This clonotype has only a few counts. The chain recombines TRBV7-2 with TRBJ2-5; 9 bases agree with TRBD1. Germline V CDR1 and CDR2: SGHTA, FQGNSA. CDR3 length equals 14 residues. V trimming: 0 bases; J trimming: 7 bases; junction bases outside the gene matches: 3. Here the CDR3 reads CASSLAGQGTTQYF. CDR3 nucleotides: TGTGCCAGCAGCTTAGCGGGACAGGGTACGACCCAGTACTTC.

The table lists this clonotype with a few counts. CDR3 in amino acids: CASSPITSGTYNEQFF. CDR3 nucleotides: TGTGCCAGCAGCCCCATAACTAGCGGGACGTACAATGAGCAGTTCTTC. The chain recombines TRBV14 with TRBJ2-1; TRBD2 matches 10 bases. V trimming: 4 bases; J trimming: 4 bases; junction bases outside the gene matches: 7. The CDR3 has 16 amino acids. Germline V gene lookup returns CDR1 SGHDN and CDR2 FVKESK.

This clonotype was picked up a small number of times. The V gene is TRBV12-3 or TRBV12-4, the J gene TRBJ2-2; TRBD2 agrees at 8 bases. The CDR3 spans 13 residues. After removal of 7 bases from V and 6 bases from J, the junction contained 4 bases not matched to a gene. Here the CDR3 DNA reads TGTGCCAGCACTCCCGGGGGGGCCGGGGAGCTGTTTTTT. Translated, it gives CASTPGGAGELFF.

This clonotype appeared a single time. The chain employs TRBV9 and TRBJ2-3, with TRBD2 identical over 9 bases. CDR3 length: 16 residues. The germline V gene has CDR1 SGDLS and CDR2 YYNGEE. Germline trimming cut 0 bases from V and 0 bases from J; bases unmatched to any gene: 2. The CDR3 spells CASSVELAGSTDTQYF. CDR3 DNA: TGTGCCAGCAGCGTAGAGCTAGCGGGGAGCACAGATACGCAGTATTTT.

This clonotype was counted between two and nine times. The chain carries TRBV20-1 and TRBJ2-7; D is uncertain. V lost 5 bases to trimming and J lost 3 bases, with 14 bases between them. The CDR3 totals 13 residues. Germline V gene data show CDR1 as DFQATT and CDR2 as SNEGSKA (reference sequence). The DNA of the CDR3 is TGCAGTGCTGACCGAGACCGTGTCTACGAGCAGTACTTC. Encoded protein: CSADRDRVYEQYF.

This clonotype was seen more than once but under ten times. The chain recombines TRBV7-6 with TRBJ2-1; the D gene is possibly TRBD1 (6 bases). CDR1 and CDR2 from the germline V gene are SGHVS and FNYEAQ. V lost 4 bases to trimming and J lost 4 bases, with 14 bases between them. The CDR3 extends over 15 amino acids. CDR3 region: CASSYPGTKYNEQFF. CDR3 coding DNA: TGTGCCAGCAGCTACCCCGGGACAAAGTACAATGAGCAGTTCTTC.

The CDR3 DNA reads TGTGCCAGCAGCCAAGGGGTTGGCGGGGCGCTAGCCCAGCATTTT. As protein: CASSQGVGGALAQHF. The chain recombines TRBV16 with TRBJ1-5, with D possibly matching TRBD1 (5 bases). CDR1 is KGHSY, CDR2 FQNENV, per germline. V was pared by 2 bases and J by 11 bases, with 19 bases between. The CDR3 loop spans 15 amino acids.

This clonotype was seen only once. The chain uses TRBV10-3 and TRBJ2-7; D ambiguous. CDR3 length equals 14 residues. Trimming cost V 7 bases and J 5 bases, with 18 bases left between them. Per germline, CDR1 ENHRY and CDR2 SYGVKD. The CDR3 here is CAIKQGQGNHEQYF. DNA for the CDR3: TGTGCCATCAAACAAGGCCAAGGGAACCACGAGCAGTACTTC.

This clonotype turned up a few times. CDR3 protein: CASSPPLAKNIQYF. The DNA for the CDR3 is TGTGCCAGCAGCCCGCCGCTAGCCAAAAACATTCAGTACTTC. This sequence joins TRBV5-6 and TRBJ2-4, with unresolved D. With 4 bases removed from V and 0 bases from J, the gap between germline ends came to 8 bases. This CDR3 has 14 residues. CDR1 is SGHDT, CDR2 YYEEEE, per germline.

CDR3 loop: CASSLRDRRGNQPQHF. The DNA for the CDR3 is TGTGCCAGCAGTTTACGGGACAGGAGGGGCAATCAGCCCCAGCATTTT. V gene TRBV12-3 or TRBV12-4 combines with J gene TRBJ1-5; 8 nucleotides agree with TRBD1. CDR3 length: 16 amino acids. With 2 bases clipped from V and 2 bases from J, the junction kept 5 bases outside the gene matches.

The sample holds a few counts of this clonotype. The rearrangement uses TRBV12-5 and TRBJ1-2; 7 bases are a match to TRBD1. V shed 6 bases and J 5 bases; nucleotides not matched to a gene: 9. This CDR3 is built from 14 residues. Germline V gives CDR1 LGHNT, CDR2 FRNRAP. The DNA for the CDR3 is TGTGCTAGTGGAACGGACAGGAGACTTTATGGCTACACCTTC. This codes for CASGTDRRLYGYTF.

The chain uses TRBV12-3 or TRBV12-4 and TRBJ2-5; weak D call: TRBD2 (6 bases). V shed 5 bases and J shed 4 bases, with 17 bases lying between them. This CDR3 region has 15 residues. The CDR3 DNA reads TGTGCCAGCAGTGCCACGACTAGGGTCAGAGAGACCCAGTACTTC. It encodes CASSATTRVRETQYF.

This clonotype came up a few times. The V gene is TRBV5-1, the J gene TRBJ2-1, with 7 bases that match TRBD2. V dropped 0 bases and J dropped 5; count of bases not matched to a gene: 8. The CDR3 runs to 16 residues. Germline CDR1 reads SGHRS; CDR2 reads YFSETQ. The CDR3 loop reads CASSLEFSTSDNEQFF. The CDR3 bases are TGCGCCAGCAGCTTGGAATTTTCTACTAGCGACAATGAGCAGTTCTTC. Together with reference TRBV5-1 and TRBJ2-1, the CDR3 gives the full variable domain: KAGVTQTPRYLIKTRGQQVTLSCSPISGHRSVSWYQQTPGQGLQFLFEYFSETQRNKGNFPGRFSGRQFSNSRSEMNVSTLELGDSALYLCASSLEFSTSDNEQFFGPGTRLTVL.

In this sample, this clonotype turned up a few times. V gene TRBV19 combines with J gene TRBJ2-7; TRBD2 might be the D (6 bases). Germline CDR1 and CDR2: LNHDA and SQIVND (reference sequence). The V end lost 5 bases, the J end lost 1 base, and 18 bases lay between the germline ends. This CDR3 region has 16 residues. The CDR3 coding sequence is TGTGCCAGTAGTTCAAGCATAGCGGAGAGTTCCTACGAGCAGTACTTC. This codes for CASSSSIAESSYEQYF.

The CDR3 loop reads CSARDLGRETQYF. For the CDR3, the DNA is TGCAGTGCTAGAGATCTGGGTAGGGAGACCCAGTACTTC. V usage is TRBV20-1 and J usage is TRBJ2-5; D remains ambiguous. The germline V gene has CDR1 DFQATT and CDR2 SNEGSKA (reference sequence). Trimming removed 0 bases at V and 5 bases at J, with 10 bases between. The CDR3 runs 13 residues.

There are a few counts of this clonotype. The chain recombines TRBV9 with TRBJ2-7, with 8 bases lining up with TRBD2. The V segment lost 4 bases and the J segment 0 bases; nucleotides outside the gene matches: 9. The CDR3 totals 16 residues. CDR1 is SGDLS and CDR2 is YYNGEE in the germline V gene. The CDR3 bases are TGTGCCAGCAGCCAATCCGGGACTAGAAACTCCTACGAGCAGTACTTC. Its translation is CASSQSGTRNSYEQYF.

This clonotype was observed a handful of times. The CDR3 sequence: CSAREGGAKNIQYF. The CDR3 DNA is TGCAGTGCTAGAGAGGGGGGGGCCAAAAACATTCAGTACTTC. The rearrangement joins TRBV20-1 to TRBJ2-4; 7 nucleotides align to TRBD2. Trimming removed 0 bases from V and 1 base from J; junction bases left unmatched: 0. Germline V lookup: CDR1 DFQATT, CDR2 SNEGSKA (reference sequence). This CDR3 is 14 amino acids long.

This chain links TRBV11-2 with TRBJ2-1; 8 bases fit TRBD1. Germline V gene lookup returns CDR1 SGHAT and CDR2 FQNNGV. The CDR3 has 15 residues. V lost 5 bases and J lost 8; bases outside the gene matches: 11. The CDR3 coding sequence is TGTGCCAGCAGCAAAGACAGGGGCGCTTGGGATGAGCAGTTCTTC. Its translation: CASSKDRGAWDEQFF.

Only one count was recorded for this clonotype. The V call is TRBV7-8, the J call TRBJ2-2; the D call may be TRBD1 or TRBD2 (6 bases each). The CDR3 runs 15 residues. V gave up 5 bases and J gave up 7 bases, with 17 bases separating them. Germline assignment: CDR1 SGHVS and CDR2 FQNEAQ. The CDR3 nucleotides are TGTGCCAGCAGCCCAGCCGGGGGCTGGGGCGGGGAGCTGTTTTTT. This sequence encodes CASSPAGGWGGELFF.

The chain uses TRBV29-1 and TRBJ1-2, with 11 bases identical to TRBD1. The V gene's germline CDR1 is SQVTM and CDR2 ANQGSEA. The V segment lost 7 bases and the J segment 8 bases; nucleotides outside the gene matches: 12. The CDR3 length is 14 residues. CDR3: CSALQDRGLGGYTF. The CDR3 nucleotides are TGCAGCGCCCTGCAGGACAGGGGGCTAGGGGGCTACACCTTC.